A single sample gave rise to the 27 T cell receptor beta chains below, sequenced in a study of T cells in Graves' hyperthyroidism and ophthalmopathy. The TCR beta CDR3 regions underwent amplification using RNA transcripts as the source. The primer set for the first-round RT-PCR of the TCR CDR3 was HTBI. MiXCR was run by TCRdb on the multiplex PCR reads, yielding one entry per CDR3 protein. The repertoire holds 250,000 to 300,000 distinct CDR3 sequences, with roughly 19% as singletons. Sequencing was done on a sample of blood. These receptors were taken from a man aged 50 or older with Graves' ophthalmopathy.

This clonotype came up a few times. The chain recombines TRBV9 with TRBJ2-7; perhaps TRBD1 as D (5 bases). CDR3 length: 14 residues. V gave up 0 bases and J gave up 6 bases, with 13 bases separating them. Germline CDR1 and CDR2: SGDLS and YYNGEE. The CDR3, as DNA: TGTGCCAGCAGCGTAGGTCAGGGCCCTAGCGAGCAGTACTTC. Translated: CASSVGQGPSEQYF. The full variable domain, rest sourced from reference TRBV9 and TRBJ2-7, is DSGVTQTPKHLITATGQRVTLRCSPRSGDLSVYWYQQSLDQGLQFLIQYYNGEERAKGNILERFSAQQFPDLHSELNLSSLELGDSALYFCASSVGQGPSEQYFGPGTRLTVT.

This clonotype was seen only a few times. The chain couples TRBV5-1 to TRBJ2-1, with 7 bases that match TRBD2. Germline assignment: CDR1 SGHRS and CDR2 YFSETQ. This CDR3 has 16 residues. V gave up 6 bases and J gave up 6 bases; unmatched junction bases: 15. The CDR3 spells CASTPSLGGSLNEQFF. CDR3 DNA: TGCGCCAGCACCCCGTCCCTAGGCGGGAGTCTCAATGAGCAGTTCTTC.

This clonotype was seen repeatedly, ten times or more. V gene TRBV6-1 combines with J gene TRBJ2-2; D gene uncertain. CDR3 length: 16 amino acids. Germline V lookup: CDR1 MNHNS, CDR2 SASEGT. V was pared by 2 bases and J by 5 bases, with 15 bases between. The CDR3 is CASSELGWVSTGELFF. The CDR3 region has the DNA TGTGCCAGCAGTGAATTAGGTTGGGTGTCGACCGGGGAGCTGTTTTTT.

This clonotype was detected ten times or more. This sequence joins TRBV12-5 and TRBJ2-1; 8 nucleotides align to TRBD2. Germline CDR1 and CDR2: LGHNT and FRNRAP. The J segment lost 9 bases and the V segment lost 6 bases, leaving 13 bases of the junction unmatched. The length of the CDR3 is 15 residues. The CDR3 reads CASGLIAGPLGEQFF. For the CDR3, the DNA is TGTGCTAGTGGGCTTATAGCGGGACCTTTGGGTGAGCAGTTCTTC.

This clonotype came up a few times. The J gene is TRBJ2-7, the V gene TRBV3-1; 8 bases are shared with TRBD2. Germline-derived CDR1 and CDR2 are LGHDT and YNNKEL (reference sequence). The ends lost 7 bases at V and 6 bases at J; junction bases unmatched: 11. This CDR3 comprises 14 residues. The DNA of the CDR3 is TGTGCCAGCACCGGGAGGGGAAGGCAAGGCGAGCAGTACTTC. As protein: CASTGRGRQGEQYF.

The V call is TRBV7-9, the J call TRBJ2-4, with D perhaps TRBD1 (6 bases). CDR3 length equals 16 residues. Germline-derived CDR1 and CDR2 are SEHNR and FQNEAQ (reference sequence). The V end lost 4 bases, the J end lost 6 bases, and 19 bases lay between the germline ends. Written as DNA, the CDR3 is TGTGCCAGCAGCTGGCTGGCCGGGACATCCTCAAACATTCAGTACTTC. Translation: CASSWLAGTSSNIQYF.

Many counts were recorded for this clonotype. The genes are TRBV7-9 and TRBJ2-1; D call uncertain. In germline, CDR1 is SEHNR, CDR2 FQNEAQ (reference sequence). This CDR3 contains 14 residues. Trimming pared 6 bases from V and 4 bases from J, leaving 13 bases between. The CDR3 DNA reads as TGTGCCAGCAGTTCTCCGGCCAGTTACAATGAGCAGTTCTTC. Translation gives CASSSPASYNEQFF.

V is TRBV5-4 and J is TRBJ2-1, with 10 bases that match TRBD2. Germline loops: CDR1 SGHNT, CDR2 YYREEE (reference sequence). The J segment lost 3 bases and the V segment lost 4 bases, leaving 7 bases of the junction unmatched. The CDR3 sequence is 16 residues long. CDR3 region: CASSPGSGGNYNEQFF. CDR3 in DNA: TGTGCCAGCAGCCCGGGTAGCGGGGGGAACTACAATGAGCAGTTCTTC.

This clonotype was seen many times. The chain links TRBV10-3 to TRBJ2-7, with D unresolved. The germline V and J ends were trimmed by 4 bases and 6 bases, with 10 bases remaining between them. This CDR3 region has 12 residues. Germline values: CDR1 ENHRY, CDR2 SYGVKD. CDR3 in amino acids: CAISVRLGEQYF. Written as DNA, the CDR3 is TGTGCCATCAGTGTTCGCTTGGGCGAGCAGTACTTC.

This clonotype has more than one count but fewer than ten. V and J are TRBV12-3 or TRBV12-4 and TRBJ2-2; D perhaps matches TRBD2 (5 bases). The CDR3 spans 15 residues. V gave up 2 bases and J gave up 5 bases, with 12 bases separating them. The DNA of the CDR3 is TGTGCCAGCAGTTTAATGGCGGGTGGGACCGGGGAGCTGTTTTTT. The encoded protein is CASSLMAGGTGELFF.

The rearrangement links TRBV20-1 to TRBJ2-7; the match to TRBD2 covers 10 bases. V gave up 4 bases and J gave up 3 bases; unmatched junction bases: 6. The CDR3 spans 14 residues. Germline V gene lookup returns CDR1 DFQATT and CDR2 SNEGSKA (reference sequence). As DNA, the CDR3 is TGCAGTGCTAACCCCGGACTAGCGGACTACGAGCAGTACTTC. This sequence encodes CSANPGLADYEQYF.

This clonotype was counted at least ten times. The chain links TRBV12-3 or TRBV12-4 to TRBJ1-6, with D unresolved. The CDR3 loop spans 14 amino acids. Trimming shortened V by 4 bases and J by 9 bases, and 13 bases separated the two germline ends. CDR3 in amino acids: CASSSGVMPSPLHF. In DNA form, the CDR3 reads TGTGCCAGCAGTTCCGGTGTCATGCCTTCACCCCTCCACTTT.

The table lists this clonotype with a few counts. The rearrangement uses TRBV27 and TRBJ2-3, with 7 nucleotides matching TRBD2. Germline V gene sequence: CDR1 MNHEY, CDR2 SMNVEV (reference sequence). The CDR3 runs to 13 residues. After removal of 3 bases from V and 5 bases from J, the junction contained 2 bases not matched to a gene. CDR3 DNA sequence: TGTGCCAGCAGTTTTAGGGAGGGAGATACGCAGTATTTT. Protein product: CASSFREGDTQYF.

This clonotype was picked up a small number of times. The gene calls are TRBV28 and TRBJ2-2, with D uncertain. CDR3 length: 12 residues. Trimming took off 6 bases at V and 5 bases at J, with 7 bases between the two ends. The germline V gene encodes CDR1 MDHEN and CDR2 SYDVKM. The CDR3 sequence is CASRVVTGELFF. The CDR3 nucleotides are TGTGCCAGCAGAGTGGTAACCGGGGAGCTGTTTTTT.

This rearrangement joins TRBV5-5 to TRBJ1-1; no reliable D call. The CDR3 consists of 14 residues. V was trimmed by 2 bases and J by 6 bases, leaving 14 bases between them. Germline assignment: CDR1 SGHKS and CDR2 YYEKEE (reference sequence). The DNA for the CDR3 is TGTGCCAGCAGCTTAAAGGGTGGCCCGTCTGAAGCTTTCTTT. As protein: CASSLKGGPSEAFF.

This chain links TRBV9 with TRBJ2-7; 7 nucleotides align to TRBD1. The germline gives CDR1 SGDLS, CDR2 YYNGEE. V gave up 4 bases and J gave up 2 bases; unmatched junction bases: 6. This CDR3 is built from 14 residues. CDR3 loop: CASSPGGQPYEQYF. CDR3 in DNA: TGTGCCAGCAGCCCAGGGGGACAGCCCTACGAGCAGTACTTC.

This clonotype was counted many times. The chain recombines TRBV20-1 with TRBJ1-1; D not certain. This CDR3 is 14 amino acids long. Germline values: CDR1 DFQATT, CDR2 SNEGSKA (reference sequence). Deletions cut 6 bases from V and 5 bases from J, with 19 bases between. The CDR3 nucleotides read TGCAGTGCCCTTGTAGCCGATAGTGGAACTGAAGCTTTCTTT. Protein sequence: CSALVADSGTEAFF.

This clonotype was detected ten times or more. The chain recombines TRBV28 with TRBJ2-2; D possibly corresponds to TRBD2 (5 bases). V was shortened by 10 bases and J by 5 bases, with 14 bases between the two germline ends. Germline V lookup: CDR1 MDHEN, CDR2 SYDVKM. CDR3 length: 13 residues. The CDR3: CAISLERTGELFF. In DNA, the CDR3 is TGTGCCATTAGCCTGGAGCGGACCGGGGAGCTGTTTTTT.

This clonotype has a count of ten or more. The V and J genes are TRBV30 and TRBJ2-7; D call uncertain. The germline V gene has CDR1 GTSNPN and CDR2 SVGIG (reference sequence). The CDR3 runs 11 residues. Trimming pared 7 bases from V and 3 bases from J, leaving 10 bases between. The CDR3 protein is CALSVRYEQYF. Here the CDR3 DNA reads TGTGCCTTGTCAGTGCGCTACGAGCAGTACTTC. The full variable domain, completed using reference TRBV30 and TRBJ2-7, is SQTIHQWPATLVQPVGSPLSLECTVEGTSNPNLYWYRQAAGRGLQLLFYSVGIGQISSEVPQNLSASRPQDRQFILSSKKLLLSDSGFYLCALSVRYEQYFGPGTRLTVT.

The sample holds many counts of this clonotype. The genes are TRBV6-1 and TRBJ1-1; 7 positions match TRBD1. Per germline, CDR1 MNHNS and CDR2 SASEGT. V lost 7 bases to trimming and J lost 1 base; unmatched junction nucleotides: 9. The CDR3 is 15 amino acids. The CDR3 spells CASKVSGQANTEAFF. CDR3 nucleotide sequence: TGTGCCAGCAAAGTCAGCGGACAGGCGAACACTGAAGCTTTCTTT.

This clonotype was seen ten or more times. This chain links TRBV5-1 with TRBJ2-7; 14 bases match TRBD2. The germline CDR1 and CDR2 sequences are SGHRS and YFSETQ. V shed 1 base, J shed 5 bases, and the junction held 5 bases outside the gene matches. The CDR3 has 16 residues. The CDR3 DNA sequence: TGCGCCAGCAGCTTGCCGGGGACTAGCGGGAGCCACGAGCAGTACTTC. Amino acids: CASSLPGTSGSHEQYF.

The chain has TRBV24-1 and TRBJ2-5, with 7 bases that match TRBD1. The CDR3 is 14 amino acids. V dropped 3 bases and J dropped 2; count of bases not matched to a gene: 2. CDR1 is KGHDR, CDR2 SFDVKD, per germline. As DNA, the CDR3 is TGTGCCACCAGTGATGGGGGACAGCAAGAGACCCAGTACTTC. Protein sequence: CATSDGGQQETQYF.

The chain joins TRBV27 to TRBJ2-7, with D possibly TRBD1 on 5 matching bases. Germline values: CDR1 MNHEY, CDR2 SMNVEV (reference sequence). The CDR3 length is 15 residues. V was cut by 2 bases and J by 6 bases, with 17 bases left in between. The CDR3 loop reads CASSLQGFSYGEQYF. In nucleotides, the CDR3 is TGTGCCAGCAGTTTACAGGGTTTTTCGTACGGCGAGCAGTACTTC.

The chain couples TRBV4-1 to TRBJ2-2; 16 bases align to TRBD2. The V gene's germline CDR1 is MGHRA and CDR2 YSYEKL. V was clipped by 0 bases and J by 7 bases; unmatched bases: 8. The CDR3 loop spans 19 amino acids. The CDR3 DNA is TGCGCCAGCAGCCAAGATCGGGGACTAGCGGGAGGGCTCGGCGGGGAGCTGTTTTTT. Translated, it gives CASSQDRGLAGGLGGELFF.

This clonotype has ten or more counts. V gene TRBV2 combines with J gene TRBJ2-7; D gene uncertain. Germline CDR1 SNHLY, CDR2 FYNNEI. The CDR3 totals 12 residues. Trimming shortened V by 6 bases and J by 7 bases, and 13 bases separated the two germline ends. CDR3 residues: CASRETPGEQYF. The DNA of the CDR3 is TGTGCCAGCAGGGAGACCCCCGGGGAGCAGTACTTC.

This clonotype was seen only a few times. The chain couples TRBV5-6 to TRBJ1-1, with TRBD1 as a possible D gene (5 bases). Trimming took off 3 bases at V and 7 bases at J, with 16 bases between the two ends. The CDR3 is 14 residues long. From germline, CDR1 is SGHDT and CDR2 YYEEEE. Written as DNA, the CDR3 is TGTGCCAGCAGCTACCGGGACCAAAGAGGTGAAGCTTTCTTT. It encodes CASSYRDQRGEAFF.

The chain carries TRBV9 and TRBJ1-2; a weak D match, TRBD1 (5 bases). The CDR3 is made up of 11 amino acids. The V gene's germline CDR1 is SGDLS and CDR2 YYNGEE. Trimming cost V 3 bases and J 14 bases, with 14 bases left between them. CDR3 region: CASSGARGETF. The CDR3 DNA sequence: TGTGCCAGCAGCGGAGCAAGGGGTGAGACCTTC. Full variable domain (outside the CDR3, taken from reference TRBV9 and TRBJ1-2): DSGVTQTPKHLITATGQRVTLRCSPRSGDLSVYWYQQSLDQGLQFLIQYYNGEERAKGNILERFSAQQFPDLHSELNLSSLELGDSALYFCASSGARGETFGSGTRLTVV.